The 17 T cell receptor beta chains below were found in one sample sequenced in a study of T cells in localized non-small cell lung cancer. Some clones are missing from TCRdb's copy, which holds only in-frame ones; the method was immunoSEQ multiplex PCR. The sample carries a few thousand clones, about two fifths recorded once. The sample was lung tumor tissue, taken before any cancer treatment. These receptors all stem from a male donor aged 60 or over with stage II squamous cell lung carcinoma.

The chain carries TRBV9 and TRBJ2-3; 10 bases fit TRBD2. Unmatched junction bases numbered 9, after V lost 5 bases and J lost 0 bases. Looked up from germline, CDR1 is SGDLS and CDR2 is YYNGEE. The CDR3 sequence is 17 residues long. CDR3 sequence (DNA): TGTGCCAGCAGTGTTGGTCTAGCGGGAGTTAGCACAGATACGCAGTATTTT. This translates into CASSVGLAGVSTDTQYF.

The chain carries TRBV30 and TRBJ2-7; no reliable D call. CDR1 is GTSNPN, CDR2 SVGIG, per germline (reference sequence). CDR3 length equals 13 residues. V lost 0 bases and J lost 2, with 8 bases in between. The CDR3 loop is CAWSVMLTYEQYF. CDR3 nucleotide sequence: TGTGCCTGGAGTGTAATGCTCACCTACGAGCAGTACTTC.

The genes are TRBV19 and TRBJ1-1; possibly TRBD1 for D (5 bases). Trimming pared 3 bases from V and 0 bases from J, leaving 20 bases between. The CDR3 consists of 18 residues. Germline lookup yields CDR1 LNHDA and CDR2 SQIVND (reference sequence). The CDR3 spells CASSMLSGRRGMNTEAFF. DNA of the CDR3: TGTGCCAGTAGTATGCTTTCAGGGAGAAGAGGGATGAACACTGAAGCTTTCTTT.

The chain couples TRBV6-8 to TRBJ1-1, with D hard to call. Germline lookup yields CDR1 MNHGY and CDR2 SAAAGT. CDR3 size: 12 residues. Between the trimmed V and J ends, which lost 10 bases and 4 bases, there was a span of 13 bases. The CDR3, as DNA: TGTGCCACCGGGGAGTGGAGCACTGAAGCTTTCTTT. Amino acids: CATGEWSTEAFF.

The chain recombines TRBV29-1 with TRBJ2-1; 9 bases match TRBD2. V shed 4 bases, J shed 7 bases, and the junction held 17 bases outside the gene matches. The germline CDR1 and CDR2 sequences are SQVTM and ANQGSEA. The CDR3 contains 17 residues. The CDR3 DNA reads TGCAGCGTTGGCGGGCCTAGGGGGGGCGCGGGAGGGAATGAGCAGTTCTTC. Translation gives CSVGGPRGGAGGNEQFF.

In this sample, this clone turned up a few times. This chain uses TRBV6-1 with TRBJ2-7, with D tentatively TRBD2 (6 bases). The germline gives CDR1 MNHNS, CDR2 SASEGT. V was clipped by 1 base and J by 9 bases, with 10 bases between them. The CDR3 has 12 residues. Written as DNA, the CDR3 is TGTGCCAGCAGTGAAGGTCTCGGGGGGCAGTACTTC. This translates into CASSEGLGGQYF.

This clone is categorized as large. The chain recombines TRBV19 with TRBJ2-7; D uncertain. The CDR3 runs to 11 residues. Trimming took 2 bases from V and 6 from J, leaving 5 bases between them. CDR1 LNHDA and CDR2 SQIVND come from the germline V gene (reference sequence). Here the CDR3 DNA reads TGTGCCAGTAGTATATTTGGCGAGCAGTACTTC. This sequence encodes CASSIFGEQYF.

This clone turned up a few times. The V call is TRBV30, the J call TRBJ2-7; a weak D match, TRBD2 (6 bases). Looked up from germline, CDR1 is GTSNPN and CDR2 is SVGIG (reference sequence). V dropped 3 bases and J dropped 0 bases, with 12 bases sitting between them. The CDR3 is 14 residues long. The CDR3: CAWRRSSGSYEQYF. Here the CDR3 DNA reads TGTGCCTGGAGGCGGAGTAGCGGCTCCTACGAGCAGTACTTC.

J is TRBJ2-7 and V is TRBV19; 10 nucleotides agree with TRBD2. Germline loops: CDR1 LNHDA, CDR2 SQIVND (reference sequence). CDR3 size: 17 residues. V was pared by 5 bases and J by 2 bases, with 12 bases of the junction left unmatched. This chain's CDR3 is CASSLSPTSGSTYEQYF. CDR3 coding DNA: TGTGCCAGTAGTCTCTCCCCGACTAGCGGGTCCACCTACGAGCAGTACTTC.

This sequence joins TRBV7-2 and TRBJ2-5; no clear D. The V gene lost 5 bases and the J gene lost 1 base, with 8 bases spanning the gap. The germline V gene has CDR1 SGHTA and CDR2 FQGNSA. This CDR3 comprises 13 residues. CDR3 in amino acids: CASSRESQETQYF. DNA for the CDR3: TGTGCCAGCAGCCGAGAGAGCCAAGAGACCCAGTACTTC.

This clone was counted a few times. The V gene is TRBV11-3, the J gene TRBJ1-4; 7 nucleotides line up with TRBD1. The CDR3 contains 16 residues. The V and J ends lost 5 bases and 0 bases, in that order; junction bases with no gene match: 6. Germline V gene sequence: CDR1 SGHNT, CDR2 YENEEA. The CDR3 is CASSQGQPTTNEKLFF. The CDR3 bases are TGTGCCAGCAGCCAGGGACAGCCTACAACTAATGAAAAACTGTTTTTT.

There are a few counts of this clone. The J gene is TRBJ1-4, the V gene TRBV18, with TRBD1 as a possible D gene (5 bases). The germline CDR1 and CDR2 sequences are KGHSH and LQKENI. The V end was cut by 2 bases, the J end by 0 bases, with 10 bases between. The CDR3 contains 16 residues. CDR3 nucleotides: TGTGCCAGCTCACCAGATACAGGCTCAACTAATGAAAAACTGTTTTTT. This gives the protein CASSPDTGSTNEKLFF.

This clone occurred a few times. This sequence joins TRBV9 and TRBJ2-5; no clear D gene. Germline CDR1 is SGDLS and CDR2 is YYNGEE. The CDR3 covers 12 residues. Trimming shortened V by 7 bases and J by 5 bases, and 12 bases separated the two germline ends. The DNA for the CDR3 is TGTGCCAGCTCTCACCTGGGGGAGACCCAGTACTTC. This codes for CASSHLGETQYF. Full variable domain (missing parts from reference TRBV9 and TRBJ2-5): DSGVTQTPKHLITATGQRVTLRCSPRSGDLSVYWYQQSLDQGLQFLIQYYNGEERAKGNILERFSAQQFPDLHSELNLSSLELGDSALYFCASSHLGETQYFGPGTRLLVL.

The chain is built from TRBV18 and TRBJ2-7, with TRBD1 matching over 7 bases. This CDR3 spans 12 amino acids. Germline trimming cut 4 bases from V and 5 bases from J; bases unmatched to any gene: 2. Germline loops: CDR1 KGHSH, CDR2 LQKENI. The CDR3 spells CASSRDRDEQYF. The CDR3 DNA follows: TGTGCCAGCTCACGTGACAGGGACGAGCAGTACTTC.

This clone was counted a few times. This rearrangement joins TRBV6-7 to TRBJ2-1; TRBD2 aligns across 8 bases. TRBV6-7 is noted as an ORF with a role that remains uncertain. V was pared by 7 bases and J by 4 bases, with 6 bases of the junction left unmatched. The length of the CDR3 is 14 residues. The CDR3 DNA reads as TGTGCCAGCACCACTAGCGGCCAATACAATGAGCAGTTCTTC. The encoded protein is CASTTSGQYNEQFF.

V and J are TRBV11-3 and TRBJ2-6, with D unresolved. The CDR3 has 18 residues. The ends were cut back, 5 bases at V and 0 bases at J, with 17 bases in the middle. Germline CDR1 SGHNT, CDR2 YENEEA. CDR3 bases: TGTGCCAGCAGCCCCTTTATCAGAATAGGCTCTGGGGCCAACGTCCTGACTTTC. Its protein product is CASSPFIRIGSGANVLTF.

This chain uses TRBV29-1 with TRBJ1-2, with D possibly TRBD1 on 5 matching bases. Germline CDR1 is SQVTM and CDR2 is ANQGSEA. Trimming took 6 bases from V and 4 from J, leaving 18 bases between them. The CDR3 contains 14 residues. The CDR3 DNA reads as TGCAGCGTCCTGAGTCAGGGCGAAGGCTATGGCTACACCTTC. Protein: CSVLSQGEGYGYTF.